The sequence of this T cell receptor beta chain was determined in a study of cytomegalovirus exposure and HLA in healthy donors. Study as a whole: It was reported in a later analysis that the roughly 120 validation repertoires used the same platform as the roughly 670 first-cohort repertoires. Findings and limits, study-wide: The dataset shows that most TCR sequences were rare, while some public TCRs occurred in many donors.

TCRdb's table, derived via immunoSEQ multiplex PCR, lists solely in-frame clones and lacks some. The top ten clones hold approximately 10% of a sample with more than 120,000 clones, around 87% of them seen once. Note on this clone: Antigen: not known.

This receptor was obtained from a man between 18 and 35 years old in good health and CMV-seropositive. The sequenced sample consisted of PBMCs.

In DNA, the CDR3 is TGCAGTTTTAGACAGGGGTACGAGCAGTACTTC. As protein: CSFRQGYEQYF. The V call is TRBV20-1, the J call TRBJ2-7; 8 bases are shared with TRBD1. The germline V gene has CDR1 DFQATT and CDR2 SNEGSKA (reference sequence). This CDR3 is 11 amino acids long. V shed 8 bases and J 4 bases; nucleotides not matched to a gene: 4.